This TCR beta chain was sequenced for a study of identical twins' blood T cells. As to this clonotype: No antigen is known for it.

Both ends of each TCR cDNA library bore sample-specific barcodes. Authors' methods: Per-library CDR3 reads ranged about 2 to 3.6 million; clonotypes, ~85,000 to ~550,000. One entry per CDR3 protein, called by TCRdb with MiXCR from the 5' RACE reads. What appears here as the V and J calls and clone size reflects TCRdb's work, not the paper's. Among hundreds of thousands of distinct CDR3 sequences listed, 28% were seen once. Overall study findings and caveats: Twins reportedly had markedly more similar V usage than unrelated donors, even among out-of-frame TCRbeta clonotypes.

The CDR3 runs to 14 residues. V was pared by 0 bases and J by 3 bases, with 8 bases between. In germline, CDR1 is LNHNV, CDR2 YYDKDF (reference sequence). Source material: PBMCs. The V and J genes are TRBV15 and TRBJ1-1; D unclear. This clonotype originated in a woman between 18 and 55 years old in good health. The CDR3 DNA follows: TGTGCCACCAGCAGAGACGACGGGGACACTGAAGCTTTCTTT. The encoded protein is CATSRDDGDTEAFF.